This TCR beta chain is from a study of regulatory T cells in long-lasting Graves disease (dated by TCRdb to about 2021). For the study in its entirety: Persistent Graves' disease was defined as antithyroid drug treatment for over 5 years with persistently positive TSH receptor autoantibodies. Patients with persistent Graves' disease were compared with patients with newly diagnosed Graves' disease using TCR sequencing and RNA sequencing of peripheral blood. The study was registered as a clinical trial and conducted in China. A total of around 35 samples underwent TCR sequencing, from about 13 patients with persistent Graves' disease and 20 or so patients with newly diagnosed Graves' disease. Antithyroid drugs had been taken for 8.5 to 13 years on average by persistent Graves' disease patients in the clinical cohort. Points the paper makes about the study in general: Only the TCR beta chain was sequenced and analyzed. Lower TCR Shannon entropy and fewer highly expanded clones were observed in persistent Graves' disease patients than in newly diagnosed patients, which suggested clonal expansion. TRBV28, TRBJ1-2 and TRBJ2-5 were preferentially used in persistent disease, while TRBV20-1 and TRBJ2-1 were favored in newly diagnosed disease. The study examined only peripheral blood because the primary lesion, thyroid tissue, could not be accessed. A larger number of public clonotypes was shared among persistent patients (more than 2,500) than among newly diagnosed patients (approximately 930). The authors acknowledged the small sample size as a limitation that may reduce accuracy.

Libraries were made using multiplex PCR. TCRdb records Illumina HiSeq 4000 as the sequencer. CDR3 regions were amplified by Arm-PCR with iRepertoire HTBI primers to construct TCR beta libraries. Gel purification was performed on PCR products prior to sequencing. The study's own analysis went as follows. Gene usage analysis of CDR3 amino acid clonotypes used the 55 to 65 TRBV and approximately 13 TRBJ segments found across samples. COPE and FqMerger were used to merge filtered high-quality paired reads into contigs. BLAST was used to align contigs to the IMGT TRBV, TRBD and TRBJ reference genes, and CDR3 was defined following IMGT. Any clonotype with a frequency above 0.1% was counted as a highly expanded clone. Shannon entropy was used to measure repertoire diversity, and the Gini coefficient was used to measure V-J evenness. A clonotype found in more than one individual was treated as public. TCRdb passed the public sequencing reads through fastp at Q25 and MiXCR, retaining productive beta sequences. Rows merge per CDR3 protein into single entries with the most common DNA and genes. TCRdb, not the original authors, processed these V and J calls. The table for this sample lists 350,000 to 500,000 distinct CDR3 sequences; 21% of them were counted only once. Of the sample, 14% falls within the top ten clones.

In light of the paper, this sample's time point label describes: persistent/refractory GD, antithyroid drugs over 5 years with positive TRAb. For both TCR sequencing and RNA sequencing, RNA was extracted from PBMCs in TRIzol. The diagnosis of Graves' disease followed American Thyroid Association guidelines. Recruitment of patients was carried out at an endocrinology department in Xi'an, China. Each patient gave 7 to 9.5 milliliters of peripheral blood, collected in an EDTA anticoagulant tube. Ficoll Paque Plus density gradient separation was used to isolate PBMCs, and no additional T cell sorting was done. An Agilent 2100 Bioanalyzer and agarose gel were used to assess RNA quality, and a NanoDrop 2000 was used to measure RNA concentration. This clonotype was counted ten times or more. The antigen it binds to is not known. The input lacks base qualities; no much larger clone sits a single base away.

The germline V gene (reference sequence) gives CDR1 as GTSNPN and CDR2 as SVGIG. Deletion took 1 base off V and 7 bases off J, with a span of 10 bases between the germline ends. Including cysteine and phenylalanine, the CDR3 has 12 amino acids. Of all the DNA, just the CDR3 is kept, 36 bases in frame from base 1. This clonotype was obtained from a female donor with Graves disease. The source material was peripheral blood mononuclear cells (PBMCs), sampled when the disease was refractory, from a patient treated with antithyroid drugs. The chain is made from TRBV30 and TRBJ1-1; TRBD1 might be the D gene, on 5 matching bases. For the CDR3, the sequence is CAWSDRTSEAFF. The sequenced DNA is TGTGCCTGGAGTGACAGGACGAGTGAAGCTTTCTTT.